This is a list of T cell receptor beta chains from one sample in a study of T-cell reconstitution after alpha-beta-depleted transplantation in children. Using its own MiXCR run on the PCR reads, TCRdb lists one record per CDR3 protein. The data show about 480,000 distinct CDR3 sequences, with under 15% seen just once and over 5.5% held by the top ten. The sequences come from PBMCs from the stem cell graft donor, collected from the stem cell graft. The receptor source for this set is a human donor who donated a stem cell graft to a child with combined immunodeficiency. Each CDR3 is given with its conserved first and last residue. A D gene is named only where the DNA matches it firmly. Expanded clones get a size class; other rows say once, few or many, or leave the size out.

V gene,clone size,J gene,D gene,CDR3 DNA,CDR3 protein
TRBV12-3/TRBV12-4,few,TRBJ2-7,NA,TGTGCCAGCAGCGTCGGTAGGGCGGCCTACGAGCAGTACTTC,CASSVGRAAYEQYF
TRBV12-3/TRBV12-4,NA,TRBJ2-1,NA,TGTGCCAGCAGTTTCCGATCGGGTGGTAGCGAGGACTACAATGAGCAGTTCTTC,CASSFRSGGSEDYNEQFF
TRBV29-1,many,TRBJ2-3,TRBD1,TGCAGCGTGGGGACAGGGGAAGGCACAGATACGCAGTATTTT,CSVGTGEGTDTQYF
TRBV15,few,TRBJ2-7,TRBD1,TGTGCCACCAGCAGAGGGACAGGGGGGCCCTACGAGCAGTACTTC,CATSRGTGGPYEQYF
TRBV6-1,many,TRBJ2-1,NA,TGTGCCAGCACCACAAGCGGGCCGTCCTACAATGAGCAGTTCTTC,CASTTSGPSYNEQFF
TRBV12-3/TRBV12-4,few,TRBJ1-6,TRBD1,TGTGCCAGCAGTTTGACAGGGTATGAATCACCCCTCCACTTT,CASSLTGYESPLHF
TRBV12-3/TRBV12-4,many,TRBJ1-3,NA,TGTGCCAGCAGCTCCACTGGAAACACCATATATTTT,CASSSTGNTIYF
TRBV25-1,NA,TRBJ2-3,TRBD2,TGTGCCAGTAAGAGCGGGATTAGCACAGATACGCAGTATTTT,CASKSGISTDTQYF
TRBV7-9,NA,TRBJ2-1,TRBD2,TGTGCCAGCAGCCCCCGGACTAGCGGGTATTCCTACAATGAGCAGTTCTTC,CASSPRTSGYSYNEQFF
TRBV27,many,TRBJ2-1,NA,TGTGCCAGCAGTTTTATGGGTTACGTACGCAGTGAGCAGTTCTTC,CASSFMGYVRSEQFF
TRBV7-9,NA,TRBJ2-7,TRBD1,TGTGCCAGCAGCTGGCAGGGGGCCCAGCTCCCCTACGAGCAGTACTTC,CASSWQGAQLPYEQYF
TRBV6-5,many,TRBJ1-2,NA,TGCGCCAGCAGTCTCAAGGAGACCCCTTATGGCTACACCTTC,CASSLKETPYGYTF
TRBV9,few,TRBJ2-7,TRBD2,TGTGCCAGCAGCGGCACTAGCGGGCTCTACGAGCAGTACTTC,CASSGTSGLYEQYF
TRBV20-1,NA,TRBJ2-1,TRBD2,TGCAGTGGGACTAGCGGGGGGGCTGTCGATGAGCAGTTCTTC,CSGTSGGAVDEQFF
TRBV7-3,many,TRBJ2-2,NA,TGTGCCAGCAGCTTATCTCACCTCCCGAACACCGGGGAGCTGTTTTTT,CASSLSHLPNTGELFF
TRBV5-1,few,TRBJ2-1,NA,TGCGCCAGCAGCTTATGGGGCACGCCGGGATTATTCTCCTACAATGAGCAGTTCTTC,CASSLWGTPGLFSYNEQFF
TRBV24-1,many,TRBJ2-7,TRBD2,TGTGCCACCAGTGGCACACTAGCGGGGGTTCCCTACGAGCAGTACTTC,CATSGTLAGVPYEQYF
TRBV20-1,few,TRBJ1-1,NA,TGCAGGAGCGCCAGTGTGAACACTGAAGCTTTCTTT,CRSASVNTEAFF
TRBV10-3,many,TRBJ1-6,NA,TGTGCCATCAGTGAGTCGACGGGGACGGCGGATTCACCCCTCCACTTT,CAISESTGTADSPLHF
TRBV28,few,TRBJ1-2,NA,TGTGCCAGCAGTTTATCCTACGTCAGGGCTGGCTACACCTTC,CASSLSYVRAGYTF
TRBV6-6,few,TRBJ2-2,NA,TGTGCCAGCAGTTACGGGGTGGCCGGGGAGCTGTTTTTT,CASSYGVAGELFF
TRBV6-2/TRBV6-3,few,TRBJ2-7,TRBD2,TGTGCCAGCAGATTGAAAAGCGGGGGCCTCTCCTACGAGCAGTACTTC,CASRLKSGGLSYEQYF
TRBV7-2,NA,TRBJ2-7,TRBD2,TGTGCCAGCAGCCCTCCAGCGGGGGGCCTGTGGTCCGAGCAGTACTTC,CASSPPAGGLWSEQYF
TRBV2,few,TRBJ1-4,NA,TGTGCCAGCAGTGATTCGCGGACAGCTGCAACTAATGAAAAACTGTTTTTT,CASSDSRTAATNEKLFF
TRBV28,NA,TRBJ2-1,TRBD2,TGTGCCAGCAGTTTAATCGGCGGGGGGGCGGCCTACAATGAGCAGTTCTTC,CASSLIGGGAAYNEQFF
TRBV30,few,TRBJ2-1,TRBD2,TGTGCCTGGAGTGTGGGTCCTAGCGGGGGCCCTCGAGTCTTC,CAWSVGPSGGPRVF
TRBV12-3/TRBV12-4,few,TRBJ2-7,NA,TGTGCCAGCAGTTTCCGTAACGAGCAGTACTTC,CASSFRNEQYF
TRBV12-3/TRBV12-4,few,TRBJ2-7,TRBD1,TGTGCCAGCAACGAGGGGGCGAGGGAGCAGTACTTC,CASNEGAREQYF
TRBV20-1,many,TRBJ1-1,NA,TGCAGTGCTAATCACGACAGCAGGGGCACTGAAGCTTTCTTT,CSANHDSRGTEAFF
TRBV9,once,TRBJ2-7,TRBD1,TGTGCCAGCAGCGTAACAGGGGTATCCTACGAGCAGTACTTC,CASSVTGVSYEQYF
TRBV6-1,many,TRBJ2-5,TRBD1,TGTGCCAGCAGGGGGGACAGTGCCCAAGAGACCCAGTACTTC,CASRGDSAQETQYF
TRBV7-6,many,TRBJ2-5,NA,TGTGCCAGCAGCTTACGTATTTGGGAAGAGACCCAGTACTTC,CASSLRIWEETQYF
TRBV24-1,few,TRBJ2-3,TRBD1,TGTGCCACCAGTGATTTAGGGACAGGGGGAATAAATACGCAGTATTTT,CATSDLGTGGINTQYF
TRBV28,few,TRBJ2-7,NA,TGTGCCAGCAGCTCCCCGACAGCTCGCGAGCAGTACTTC,CASSSPTAREQYF
TRBV5-6,NA,TRBJ2-7,TRBD2,TGTGCCAGCAGCTTCGGGACTAGCGCAGTCTACGAGCAGTACTTC,CASSFGTSAVYEQYF
TRBV6-4,many,TRBJ2-3,TRBD2,TGTGCCAGCAGTGAGACTAGCGGGGGGGCAGGAGATACGCAGTATTTT,CASSETSGGAGDTQYF
TRBV5-1,NA,TRBJ2-5,TRBD1,TGCGCCAGCAGCCCGACAGGGATGTACCAAGAGACCCAGTACTTC,CASSPTGMYQETQYF
TRBV2,few,TRBJ2-5,NA,TGTGCCAGCAGTGTGGAAACAAACCAAGAGACCCAGTACTTC,CASSVETNQETQYF
TRBV5-5,NA,TRBJ2-2,NA,TGTGCCAGCAGCTTGTTGATCTCGTCGAACACCGGGGAGCTGTTTTTT,CASSLLISSNTGELFF
TRBV12-3/TRBV12-4,many,TRBJ1-6,TRBD1,TGTGCCAGCAGTTTTCAGACAGGGGGAAATTCACCCCTCCACTTT,CASSFQTGGNSPLHF
TRBV9,NA,TRBJ2-3,TRBD2,TGTGCCAGCAGCGTAGAAAGGACTAGCGGAATCACAGATACGCAGTATTTT,CASSVERTSGITDTQYF
TRBV7-7,few,TRBJ2-3,NA,TGTGCCAGCAGCTTAGGCTGGGGGATTTCCACAGATACGCAGTATTTT,CASSLGWGISTDTQYF
TRBV12-3/TRBV12-4,many,TRBJ1-5,NA,TGTGCCAGCAGTCAGGGAGGCGGCAATCAGCCCCAGCATTTT,CASSQGGGNQPQHF